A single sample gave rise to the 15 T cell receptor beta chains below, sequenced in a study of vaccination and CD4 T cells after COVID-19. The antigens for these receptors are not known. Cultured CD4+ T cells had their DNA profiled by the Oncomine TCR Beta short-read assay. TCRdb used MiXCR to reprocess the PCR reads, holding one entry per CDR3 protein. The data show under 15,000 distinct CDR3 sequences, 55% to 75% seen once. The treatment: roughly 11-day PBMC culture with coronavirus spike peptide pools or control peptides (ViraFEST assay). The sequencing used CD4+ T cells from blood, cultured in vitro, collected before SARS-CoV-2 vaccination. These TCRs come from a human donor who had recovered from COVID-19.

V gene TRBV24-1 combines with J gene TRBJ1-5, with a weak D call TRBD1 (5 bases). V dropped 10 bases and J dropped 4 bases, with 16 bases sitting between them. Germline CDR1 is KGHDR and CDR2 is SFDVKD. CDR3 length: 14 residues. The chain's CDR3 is CATGAGAGNQPQHF. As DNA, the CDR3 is TGTGCCACTGGGGCAGGAGCAGGGAATCAGCCCCAGCATTTT.

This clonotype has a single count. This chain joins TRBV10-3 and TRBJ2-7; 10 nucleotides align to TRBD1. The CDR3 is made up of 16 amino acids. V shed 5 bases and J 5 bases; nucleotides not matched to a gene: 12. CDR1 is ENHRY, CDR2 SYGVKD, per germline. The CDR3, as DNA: TGTGCCATCAGTAAGGTAGACGGGACAGGGGTTCACGAGCAGTACTTC. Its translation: CAISKVDGTGVHEQYF.

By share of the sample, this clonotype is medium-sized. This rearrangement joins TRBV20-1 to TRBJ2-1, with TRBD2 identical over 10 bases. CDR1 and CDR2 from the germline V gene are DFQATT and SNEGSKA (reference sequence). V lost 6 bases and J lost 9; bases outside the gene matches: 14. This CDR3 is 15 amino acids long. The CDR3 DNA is TGCAGTGCCCAGAGGCCCAGCGGGAGGGGGGGTGAGCAGTTCTTC. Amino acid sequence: CSAQRPSGRGGEQFF.

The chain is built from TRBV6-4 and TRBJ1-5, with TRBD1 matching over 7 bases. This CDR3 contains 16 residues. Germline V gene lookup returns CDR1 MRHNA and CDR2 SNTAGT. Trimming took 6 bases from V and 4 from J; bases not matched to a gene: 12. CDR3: CASSEVGGVGNQPQHF. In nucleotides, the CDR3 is TGTGCCAGCAGCGAGGTAGGGGGCGTGGGAAATCAGCCCCAGCATTTT.

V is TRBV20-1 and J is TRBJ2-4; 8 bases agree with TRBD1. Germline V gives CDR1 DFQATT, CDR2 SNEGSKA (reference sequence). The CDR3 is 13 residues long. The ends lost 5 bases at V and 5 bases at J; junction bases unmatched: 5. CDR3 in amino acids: CSACLTGENIQYF. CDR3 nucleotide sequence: TGCAGTGCTTGCTTGACAGGGGAAAACATTCAGTACTTC.

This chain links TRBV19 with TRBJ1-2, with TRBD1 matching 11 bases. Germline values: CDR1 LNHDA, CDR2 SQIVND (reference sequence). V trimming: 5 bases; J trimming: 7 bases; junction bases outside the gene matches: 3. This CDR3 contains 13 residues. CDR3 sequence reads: CASSLDRGLGYTF. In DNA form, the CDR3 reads TGTGCCAGTAGTTTGGACAGGGGGCTTGGCTACACCTTC.

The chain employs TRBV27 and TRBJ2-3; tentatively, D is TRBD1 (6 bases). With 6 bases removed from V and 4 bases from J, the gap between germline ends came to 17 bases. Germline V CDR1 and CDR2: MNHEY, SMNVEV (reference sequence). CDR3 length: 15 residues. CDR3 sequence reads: CASRTLGQFSDTQYF. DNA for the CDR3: TGTGCCAGCAGAACTCTAGGACAGTTCTCAGATACGCAGTATTTT.

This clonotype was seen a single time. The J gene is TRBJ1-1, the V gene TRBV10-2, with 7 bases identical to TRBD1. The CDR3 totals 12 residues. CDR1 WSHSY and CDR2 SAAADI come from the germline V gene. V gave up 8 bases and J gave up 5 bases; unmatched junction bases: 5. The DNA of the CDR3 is TGCGCCAGCCTCTCCAGGGGGACTGAAGCTTTCTTT. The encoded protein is CASLSRGTEAFF.

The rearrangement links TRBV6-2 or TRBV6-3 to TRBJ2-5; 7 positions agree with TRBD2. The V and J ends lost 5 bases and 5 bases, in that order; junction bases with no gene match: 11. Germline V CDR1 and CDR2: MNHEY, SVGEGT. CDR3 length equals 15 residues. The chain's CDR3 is CASSPGTIQIETQYF. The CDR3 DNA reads TGTGCCAGCAGTCCCGGGACTATCCAAATCGAGACCCAGTACTTC.

This chain's CDR3 is CASSQEGPFRSSNQPQHF. CDR3 DNA: TGCGCCAGCAGCCAAGAGGGTCCTTTTAGGAGTAGCAATCAGCCCCAGCATTTT. The rearrangement uses TRBV4-1 and TRBJ1-5; D call uncertain. This CDR3 has 18 residues. The germline V and J ends were trimmed by 0 bases and 0 bases, with 15 bases remaining between them. Germline values: CDR1 MGHRA, CDR2 YSYEKL.

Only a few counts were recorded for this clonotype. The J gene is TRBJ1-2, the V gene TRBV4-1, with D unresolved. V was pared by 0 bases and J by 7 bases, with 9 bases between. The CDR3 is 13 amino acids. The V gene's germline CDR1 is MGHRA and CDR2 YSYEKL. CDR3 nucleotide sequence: TGCGCCAGCAGCCAAGATTCCGGGCGTGGCTACACCTTC. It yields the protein CASSQDSGRGYTF.

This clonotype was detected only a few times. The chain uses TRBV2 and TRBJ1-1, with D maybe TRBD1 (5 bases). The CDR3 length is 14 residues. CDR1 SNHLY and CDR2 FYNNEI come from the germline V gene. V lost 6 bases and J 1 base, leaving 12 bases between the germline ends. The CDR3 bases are TGTGCCAGCAGGCCGGGACTTTCGAACACTGAAGCTTTCTTT. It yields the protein CASRPGLSNTEAFF. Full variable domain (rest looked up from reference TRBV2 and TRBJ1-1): EPEVTQTPSHQVTQMGQEVILRCVPISNHLYFYWYRQILGQKVEFLVSFYNNEISEKSEIFDDQFSVERPDGSNFTLKIRSTKLEDSAMYFCASRPGLSNTEAFFGQGTRLTVV.

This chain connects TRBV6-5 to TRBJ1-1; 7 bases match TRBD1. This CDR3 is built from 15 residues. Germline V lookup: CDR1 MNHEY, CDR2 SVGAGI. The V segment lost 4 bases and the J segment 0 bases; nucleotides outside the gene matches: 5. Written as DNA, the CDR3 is TGTGCCAGCAGTTCTTGGACAGGAATGAACACTGAAGCTTTCTTT. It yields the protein CASSSWTGMNTEAFF.

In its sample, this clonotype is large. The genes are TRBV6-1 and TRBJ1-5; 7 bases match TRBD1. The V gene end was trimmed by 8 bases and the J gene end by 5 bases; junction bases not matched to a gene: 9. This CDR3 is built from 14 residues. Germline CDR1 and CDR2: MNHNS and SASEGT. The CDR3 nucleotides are TGTGCCAGCCGTAACAGGGGCCGTGATCAGCCCCAGCATTTT. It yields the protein CASRNRGRDQPQHF.

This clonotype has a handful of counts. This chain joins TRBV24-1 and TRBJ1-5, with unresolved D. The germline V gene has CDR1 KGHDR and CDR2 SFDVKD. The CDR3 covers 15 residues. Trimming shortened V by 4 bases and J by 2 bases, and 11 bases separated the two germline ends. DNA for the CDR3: TGTGCCACCAGTGACCAACATGGGGGCAATCAGCCCCAGCATTTT. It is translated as CATSDQHGGNQPQHF.